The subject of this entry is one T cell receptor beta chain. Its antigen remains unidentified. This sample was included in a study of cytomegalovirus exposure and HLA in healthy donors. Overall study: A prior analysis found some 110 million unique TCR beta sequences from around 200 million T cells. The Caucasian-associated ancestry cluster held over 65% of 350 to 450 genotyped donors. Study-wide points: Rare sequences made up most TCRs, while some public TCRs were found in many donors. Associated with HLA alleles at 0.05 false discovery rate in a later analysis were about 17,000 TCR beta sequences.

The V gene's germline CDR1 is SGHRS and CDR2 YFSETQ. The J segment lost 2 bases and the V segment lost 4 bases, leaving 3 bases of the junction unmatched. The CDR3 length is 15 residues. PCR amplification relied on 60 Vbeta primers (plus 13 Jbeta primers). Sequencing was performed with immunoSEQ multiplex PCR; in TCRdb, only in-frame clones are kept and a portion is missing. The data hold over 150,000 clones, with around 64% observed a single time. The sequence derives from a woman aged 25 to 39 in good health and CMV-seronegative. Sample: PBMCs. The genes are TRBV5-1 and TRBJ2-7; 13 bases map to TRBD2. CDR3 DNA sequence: TGCGCCAGCAGCCTGACTAGCGGGGGGACCTACGAGCAGTACTTC. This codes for CASSLTSGGTYEQYF.